The T cell receptor (beta chain) described here comes from a study of OX40 agonist ivuxolimab in advanced cancers. Study-wide background: Each dose-escalation patient presented with hepatocellular carcinoma, melanoma, renal cell or head and neck cancer. It was permissible to have had prior anti-PD-1, anti-PD-L1 or anti-CTLA-4 therapy, and around 40% had some. Findings of the study overall: Dosing at 0.1 to 3.0 mg/kg was accompanied by clonal expansion of CD4+ and CD8+ blood T cells by week 6.

Here immunoSEQ multiplex PCR was the method, and the copy in TCRdb shows in-frame clones only, minus some. The data contain tens of thousands of clones, 88% of them seen just once; the ten biggest clones take up approximately 25%. This CDR3 comprises 17 residues. CDR1 is SGHNT and CDR2 is YENEEA in the germline V gene. Trimming removed 5 bases from V and 2 bases from J; junction bases left unmatched: 6. Concerning this clone: No antigen is known for it.

The source material was CD4+ or CD8+ T cells sorted from blood, sampled in a trial of the OX40 agonist ivuxolimab. This TCR was sampled from an adult with an advanced solid tumor such as melanoma, head and neck, liver or kidney cancer. The chain has TRBV11-3 and TRBJ2-1; 13 bases are a match to TRBD2. The CDR3 DNA reads TGTGCCAGCAGCCCAACTAGCGGGGGGGCCACCTACAATGAGCAGTTCTTC. It encodes CASSPTSGGATYNEQFF.